This TCR beta chain stems from a study of early T cells in non-severe SARS-CoV-2 infection. This clonotype appeared many times. V dropped 6 bases and J dropped 1 base, with 9 bases sitting between them. This CDR3 spans 13 amino acids. Germline V gene sequence: CDR1 MNHEY, CDR2 SVGEGT. Unique molecular identifier tags were affixed to discrete cDNA molecules. TCRdb re-derived calls from the 5' RACE reads in MiXCR, one entry per CDR3 protein. Here the sample spans approximately 56,000 distinct CDR3 sequences, roughly 11% being singletons. The V gene is TRBV6-2 or TRBV6-3, the J gene TRBJ1-1; D is perhaps TRBD1 (6 bases). This receptor was obtained from an adult who was a healthcare worker with PCR-confirmed SARS-CoV-2 infection or an uninfected control (not recorded which). The material sequenced was whole blood. In DNA form, the CDR3 reads TGTGCCAGCAGATGGGGGGCGAACACTGAAGCTTTCTTT. The encoded protein is CASRWGANTEAFF.